Following are 15 T cell receptor beta chains from one sample sequenced in a study of blood T cell repertoires in COVID-19. This table comes from immunoSEQ multiplex PCR, and its TCRdb copy is limited to in-frame clones, with some not included. Of about 140,000 clones listed, 70% to 80% are singletons. Sequenced sample: peripheral blood. These receptors were collected from a man between 45 and 60 years old with acute or convalescent COVID-19.

This clone occurred once. The chain combines TRBV5-1 with TRBJ2-3, with D possibly TRBD1 on 5 matching bases. CDR3 length: 16 residues. Germline V gives CDR1 SGHRS, CDR2 YFSETQ. Trimming pared 3 bases from V and 4 bases from J, leaving 18 bases between. CDR3 amino acids: CASSSPPGQRADTQYF. CDR3 bases: TGCGCCAGCAGCTCCCCCCCCGGACAAAGGGCAGATACGCAGTATTTT.

The gene calls are TRBV4-2 and TRBJ2-1; 12 nucleotides agree with TRBD2. The CDR3 covers 17 residues. Germline V gene sequence: CDR1 LGHNA, CDR2 YNFKEQ. V shed 1 base, J shed 4 bases, and the junction held 5 bases outside the gene matches. The CDR3 DNA sequence: TGTGCCAGCAGCCAAGCGTCTAGCGGGGGGGTATACAATGAGCAGTTCTTC. Encoded protein: CASSQASSGGVYNEQFF.

This clone was counted a single time. The chain carries TRBV6-5 and TRBJ2-7; weak D call: TRBD2 (5 bases). V lost 7 bases and J 8 bases, leaving 15 bases between the germline ends. This CDR3 comprises 12 residues. The germline V gene has CDR1 MNHEY and CDR2 SVGAGI. The CDR3 bases are TGTGCCAGCAACGTACTGGGAGAGAAGCAGTACTTC. It specifies CASNVLGEKQYF.

The chain employs TRBV29-1 and TRBJ2-3; TRBD2 aligns across 7 bases. J gave up 5 bases and V 3 bases, and 8 bases lay outside the gene matches. The CDR3 extends over 14 amino acids. Looked up from germline, CDR1 is SQVTM and CDR2 is ANQGSEA. The CDR3 region has the DNA TGCAGCGTTGATTGGGGCGGGGGAGGAGATACGCAGTATTTT. The encoded protein is CSVDWGGGGDTQYF.

The V and J genes are TRBV6-5 and TRBJ2-7; 7 bases match TRBD2. After removal of 9 bases from V and 2 bases from J, the junction contained 10 bases not matched to a gene. Germline V gives CDR1 MNHEY, CDR2 SVGAGI. There are 14 residues in the CDR3. CDR3 nucleotide sequence: TGTGCCAGTCAAACCCCGACTAGCCCCTACGAGCAGTACGTC. The encoded protein is CASQTPTSPYEQYV.

The genes are TRBV18 and TRBJ2-1, with TRBD2 identical over 10 bases. The length of the CDR3 is 19 residues. V lost 1 base, J lost 6 bases, and 15 bases stayed unmatched. CDR1 KGHSH and CDR2 LQKENI come from the germline V gene. The CDR3 spells CASSPRQGAQLAGSNEQFF. The CDR3 region has the DNA TGTGCCAGCTCACCACGTCAAGGGGCACAACTAGCGGGATCCAATGAGCAGTTCTTC.

V usage is TRBV6-1 and J usage is TRBJ2-3; 9 bases line up with TRBD2. Germline V gene data show CDR1 as MNHNS and CDR2 as SASEGT. With 2 bases clipped from V and 4 bases from J, the junction kept 7 bases outside the gene matches. The CDR3 sequence is 16 residues long. The CDR3 DNA reads TGTGCCAGCAGTGAATTAGTAGCGGGGGCGTCAGATACGCAGTATTTT. Translating it yields CASSELVAGASDTQYF.

The chain recombines TRBV21-1 with TRBJ2-1; TRBD2, the D gene given by the table, was not confirmed from the DNA. TRBV21-1 is a listed pseudogene. The CDR3 covers 14 residues. In DNA form, the CDR3 reads TGTGCCAGCAGCTACGCCCGTAATAGCAATGAGCAGTTCTTC. Amino acids: CASSYARNSNEQFF.

The genes are TRBV4-1 and TRBJ1-2, with 7 bases aligning to TRBD1. CDR3 length: 14 amino acids. CDR1 and CDR2 from the germline V gene are MGHRA and YSYEKL. The V and J ends lost 1 base and 6 bases, in that order; junction bases with no gene match: 5. This chain's CDR3 is CASSQGTGFNGYTF. CDR3 coding DNA: TGCGCCAGCAGCCAAGGGACAGGATTTAATGGCTACACCTTC.

This clone appeared a few times. The gene calls are TRBV5-6 and TRBJ1-2; 10 nucleotides match TRBD1. The CDR3 spans 15 residues. Trimming took 4 bases from V and 5 from J; bases not matched to a gene: 8. Germline V gene lookup returns CDR1 SGHDT and CDR2 YYEEEE. CDR3 coding DNA: TGTGCCAGCAGCATAGACAGGGGGCGCGGATATGGCTACACCTTC. It encodes CASSIDRGRGYGYTF.

The J gene is TRBJ2-5, the V gene TRBV5-1, with D perhaps matching TRBD2 (6 bases). CDR3 length: 15 amino acids. Per the germline V gene, CDR1 is SGHRS and CDR2 is YFSETQ. V was shortened by 4 bases and J by 0 bases, with 13 bases between the two germline ends. This chain's CDR3 is CASSPGGGNQETQYF. In DNA form, the CDR3 reads TGCGCCAGCAGCCCCGGTGGGGGGAACCAAGAGACCCAGTACTTC.

The chain joins TRBV30 to TRBJ1-6; 10 bases are shared with TRBD1. Germline CDR1 is GTSNPN and CDR2 is SVGIG (reference sequence). Trimming took 0 bases from V and 9 from J; bases not matched to a gene: 8. This CDR3 has 16 amino acids. Here the CDR3 reads CAWSVRAGTGVSPLHF. CDR3 DNA sequence: TGTGCCTGGAGTGTAAGGGCCGGGACAGGGGTTTCACCCCTCCACTTT.

This chain links TRBV9 with TRBJ2-7, with TRBD2 matching 16 bases. Germline V lookup: CDR1 SGDLS, CDR2 YYNGEE. J gave up 5 bases and V 4 bases, and 9 bases lay outside the gene matches. The CDR3 contains 17 residues. This chain's CDR3 is CASSPGLAGGGIHEQYV. The CDR3 nucleotides read TGTGCCAGCAGCCCGGGACTAGCGGGGGGGGGCATCCACGAGCAGTACGTC.

The chain links TRBV4-1 to TRBJ1-5; 7 nucleotides line up with TRBD1. The CDR3 loop spans 14 amino acids. Germline V lookup: CDR1 MGHRA, CDR2 YSYEKL. The ends lost 3 bases at V and 6 bases at J; junction bases unmatched: 5. The CDR3 DNA reads as TGCGCCAGCAGCCATGGGACAGTCGCTCAGCCCCAGCATTTT. Amino acids: CASSHGTVAQPQHF.

The rearrangement links TRBV6-5 to TRBJ1-1; a possible D gene is TRBD1 (5 bases). Germline CDR1 MNHEY, CDR2 SVGAGI. The CDR3 length is 14 residues. The V end lost 7 bases, the J end lost 1 base, and 13 bases lay between the germline ends. Written as DNA, the CDR3 is TGTGCCAGCAAGGGAACAGGACAGAACACTGAAGCTTTCTTT. This encodes CASKGTGQNTEAFF.